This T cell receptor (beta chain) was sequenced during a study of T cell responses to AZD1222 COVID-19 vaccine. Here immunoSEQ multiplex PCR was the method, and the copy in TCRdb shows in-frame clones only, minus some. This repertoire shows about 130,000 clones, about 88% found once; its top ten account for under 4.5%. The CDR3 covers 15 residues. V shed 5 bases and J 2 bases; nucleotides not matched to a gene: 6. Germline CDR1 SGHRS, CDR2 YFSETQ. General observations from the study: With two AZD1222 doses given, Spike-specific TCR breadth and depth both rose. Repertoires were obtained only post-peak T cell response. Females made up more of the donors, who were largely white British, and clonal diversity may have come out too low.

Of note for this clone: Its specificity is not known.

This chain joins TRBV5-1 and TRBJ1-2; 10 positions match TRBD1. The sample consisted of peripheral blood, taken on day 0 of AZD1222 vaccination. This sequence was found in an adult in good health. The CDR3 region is CASRGDRGLNYGYTF. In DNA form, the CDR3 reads TGCGCCAGCAGGGGGGACAGGGGCCTCAACTATGGCTACACCTTC.